The 25 T cell receptor beta chains reported below all come from one sample, sequenced in a study of Ad26.COV2.S vaccination and SARS-CoV-2 variants. Described treatment: some 20 received Ad26.COV2.S at low or high dose, single or two shots; about 5 received placebo; per-sample allocation not given. The study sampled participants on day 63 after the first vaccine or placebo injection. The protocol was immunoSEQ multiplex PCR, while the TCRdb copy is restricted to in-frame clones and leaves out a portion. In the table there are around 400,000 clones, around 91% of which are singletons. The sequencing used peripheral blood, collected in a trial of Ad26.COV2.S vaccine versus placebo. These receptors were taken from a person aged 18 to 59 who received the Ad26.COV2.S COVID-19 vaccine or a placebo.

CDR3 amino acids: CASGFLPGGSHNEQFF. As DNA, the CDR3 is TGTGCTAGTGGTTTCCTCCCGGGGGGGTCTCACAATGAGCAGTTCTTC. The chain carries TRBV12-5 and TRBJ2-1; 8 bases match TRBD2. Germline V lookup: CDR1 LGHNT, CDR2 FRNRAP. The CDR3 sequence is 16 residues long. Trimming cost V 3 bases and J 5 bases; bases outside gene matches: 9.

The V gene is TRBV15, the J gene TRBJ1-2, with TRBD1 matching over 7 bases. Germline V gene lookup returns CDR1 LNHNV and CDR2 YYDKDF (reference sequence). CDR3 length: 16 amino acids. V lost 0 bases to trimming and J lost 7 bases; unmatched junction nucleotides: 11. CDR3 nucleotides: TGTGCCACCAGCAGAGACCGGACAGGCCAAGGAGGTGGCTACACCTTC. The encoded protein is CATSRDRTGQGGGYTF.

V is TRBV6-5 and J is TRBJ2-5; D uncertain. Trimming pared 2 bases from V and 2 bases from J, leaving 6 bases between. Germline assignment: CDR1 MNHEY and CDR2 SVGAGI. This CDR3 region has 13 residues. The CDR3, as DNA: TGTGCCAGCAGTTACCGGATACAAGAGACCCAGTACTTC. It is translated as CASSYRIQETQYF.

This chain connects TRBV7-9 to TRBJ1-3; weak D call: TRBD1 (6 bases). The CDR3 covers 15 residues. The ends were cut back, 5 bases at V and 3 bases at J, with 14 bases in the middle. CDR1 is SEHNR, CDR2 FQNEAQ, per germline (reference sequence). The CDR3 DNA reads TGTGCCAGCAGCCCCCCGGGGGCCGGTGGAAACACCATATATTTT. It codes for CASSPPGAGGNTIYF.

The rearrangement links TRBV7-2 to TRBJ2-1; maybe TRBD2 (6 bases). Trimming stripped 2 bases from V and 3 bases from J, with 11 bases between. This CDR3 has 15 amino acids. Looked up from germline, CDR1 is SGHTA and CDR2 is FQGNSA. The CDR3 sequence is CASSLSSGLYNEQFF. The CDR3 DNA reads TGTGCCAGCAGCTTATCGAGCGGGCTCTACAATGAGCAGTTCTTC.

This chain joins TRBV7-2 and TRBJ1-1; 8 bases align to TRBD1. J was trimmed by 3 bases and V by 1 base; bases with no gene match: 7. From germline, CDR1 is SGHTA and CDR2 FQGNSA. CDR3 length equals 16 residues. The CDR3 loop is CASSLGAGGAYTEAFF. CDR3 coding DNA: TGTGCCAGCAGCTTAGGGGCAGGGGGCGCGTACACTGAAGCTTTCTTT.

The chain carries TRBV3-1 (or the pseudogene TRBV3-2) and TRBJ2-3; 8 bases are shared with TRBD1. The CDR3 runs 15 residues. Trimming removed 3 bases from V and 3 bases from J; junction bases left unmatched: 5. Germline values: CDR1 LGHDT, CDR2 YNNKEL (reference sequence). The CDR3 coding sequence is TGTGCCAGCAGCCAGGCAGGGGGCGGGACAGATACGCAGTATTTT. Encoded protein: CASSQAGGGTDTQYF.

The chain uses TRBV2 and TRBJ2-3; D might be TRBD2 (6 bases). CDR3 size: 14 residues. Germline-derived CDR1 and CDR2 are SNHLY and FYNNEI. V lost 7 bases, J lost 2 bases, and 13 bases lay in between. This CDR3 is CASTKTGDTDTQYF. CDR3 nucleotides: TGTGCCAGCACCAAGACGGGGGACACAGATACGCAGTATTTT.

V gene TRBV29-1 combines with J gene TRBJ2-3, with a possible D match to TRBD1 (5 bases). CDR1 is SQVTM, CDR2 ANQGSEA, per germline. The CDR3 is made up of 13 amino acids. Trimming removed 3 bases at V and 5 bases at J, with 12 bases between. CDR3: CSVDWTMLDTQYF. The DNA for the CDR3 is TGCAGCGTTGATTGGACAATGCTAGATACGCAGTATTTT.

The rearrangement links TRBV30 to TRBJ2-1; 9 nucleotides match TRBD2. Germline CDR1 is GTSNPN and CDR2 is SVGIG (reference sequence). The length of the CDR3 is 15 residues. After removal of 3 bases from V and 2 bases from J, the junction contained 5 bases not matched to a gene. As DNA, the CDR3 is TGTGCCTGGAGGGGACTAGCAACAGCCTACAATGAGCAGTTCTTC. Protein product: CAWRGLATAYNEQFF.

Note on this clone: Other DNA sequences in this sample translate to the same CDR3. The chain joins TRBV7-2 to TRBJ2-7; D not resolved. This CDR3 contains 13 residues. V was pared by 0 bases and J by 3 bases, with 6 bases between. Germline CDR1 SGHTA, CDR2 FQGNSA. The CDR3 coding sequence is TGTGCCAGCAGCTTAGCACGGAGCTACGAGCAGTACTTC. Amino acid sequence: CASSLARSYEQYF.

This sequence joins TRBV5-6 and TRBJ2-2; D is unresolved. The CDR3 covers 16 residues. CDR1 SGHDT and CDR2 YYEEEE come from the germline V gene. The ends were cut back, 4 bases at V and 0 bases at J, with 13 bases in the middle. The CDR3: CASSPLGGPNTGELFF. CDR3 bases: TGTGCCAGCAGCCCGTTGGGTGGGCCGAACACCGGGGAGCTGTTTTTT. Based on the CDR3 plus reference TRBV5-6 and TRBJ2-2, the full variable domain is DAGVTQSPTHLIKTRGQQVTLRCSPKSGHDTVSWYQQALGQGPQFIFQYYEEEERQRGNFPDRFSGHQFPNYSSELNVNALLLGDSALYLCASSPLGGPNTGELFFGEGSRLTVL.

The chain recombines TRBV5-1 with TRBJ2-7; D gene ambiguous. Germline values: CDR1 SGHRS, CDR2 YFSETQ. The germline V and J ends were trimmed by 0 bases and 2 bases, with 6 bases remaining between them. This CDR3 comprises 13 residues. The CDR3 sequence is CASSLDGTYEQYF. DNA for the CDR3: TGCGCCAGCAGCTTGGATGGGACCTACGAGCAGTACTTC.

The rearrangement uses TRBV7-9 and TRBJ2-3, with D possibly TRBD2 on 6 matching bases. The length of the CDR3 is 17 residues. Per germline, CDR1 SEHNR and CDR2 FQNEAQ (reference sequence). Trimming pared 1 base from V and 0 bases from J, leaving 14 bases between. The CDR3 region is CASSLGGRDLSTDTQYF. Written as DNA, the CDR3 is TGTGCCAGCAGCTTAGGGGGCCGGGACTTAAGCACAGATACGCAGTATTTT.

The chain links TRBV28 to TRBJ2-1; no clear D gene. In germline, CDR1 is MDHEN, CDR2 SYDVKM. Trimming took 3 bases from V and 2 from J, leaving 17 bases between them. CDR3 size: 17 residues. The CDR3 region is CASSLLAGRRAYNEQFF. Written as DNA, the CDR3 is TGTGCCAGCAGTTTGTTGGCTGGGCGGAGAGCCTACAATGAGCAGTTCTTC.

The chain couples TRBV19 to TRBJ1-1; D is perhaps TRBD1 (5 bases). CDR1 LNHDA and CDR2 SQIVND come from the germline V gene (reference sequence). This CDR3 has 15 amino acids. Deletions cut 7 bases from V and 4 bases from J, with 19 bases between. The CDR3 coding sequence is TGTGCCAGTACCCCTTGGGGGGTCCGGCGCACTGAAGCTTTCTTT. Encoded protein: CASTPWGVRRTEAFF.

This CDR3 reads CASSLQVGRGTEAFF. The CDR3, as DNA: TGTGCCAGCAGTTTACAGGTGGGGCGTGGCACTGAAGCTTTCTTT. The rearrangement uses TRBV27 and TRBJ1-1; the D gene is possibly TRBD1 (5 bases). This CDR3 is built from 15 residues. V shed 2 bases and J shed 4 bases, with 14 bases lying between them. Per germline, CDR1 MNHEY and CDR2 SMNVEV (reference sequence).

V usage is TRBV24-1 and J usage is TRBJ2-2; tentatively, D is TRBD1 (7 bases). V dropped 5 bases and J dropped 7 bases, with 13 bases sitting between them. The germline CDR1 and CDR2 sequences are KGHDR and SFDVKD. The CDR3 spans 14 residues. In DNA form, the CDR3 reads TGTGCCACCAGTGTGCAGGGGGGAATCGGGGAGCTGTTTTTT. Amino acid sequence: CATSVQGGIGELFF.

J is TRBJ1-2 and V is TRBV4-2, with D tentatively TRBD1 (6 bases). Germline V gene data show CDR1 as LGHNA and CDR2 as YNFKEQ. The CDR3 runs 13 residues. V was cut by 5 bases and J by 8 bases, with 15 bases left in between. The CDR3 is CASSSRGMGGYTF. CDR3 DNA: TGTGCCAGCAGCTCAAGGGGGATGGGGGGCTACACCTTC.

The chain links TRBV7-9 to TRBJ2-1, with 9 nucleotides matching TRBD2. Germline loops: CDR1 SEHNR, CDR2 FQNEAQ (reference sequence). Germline trimming cut 1 base from V and 3 bases from J; bases unmatched to any gene: 10. This CDR3 contains 18 residues. The CDR3: CASSLGQGRLADYNEQFF. CDR3 bases: TGTGCCAGCAGCTTAGGTCAAGGGAGACTAGCGGACTACAATGAGCAGTTCTTC.

This chain uses TRBV27 with TRBJ1-1; 8 bases fit TRBD1. CDR1 is MNHEY and CDR2 is SMNVEV in the germline V gene (reference sequence). The V gene end was trimmed by 7 bases and the J gene end by 10 bases; junction bases not matched to a gene: 17. The CDR3 is 15 residues long. The CDR3, as DNA: TGTGCCAGCAACCCCTCGGACAGGGTAAATGGAGTAGCTTTCTTT. Protein sequence: CASNPSDRVNGVAFF.

In its sample, this clone was seen once. V usage is TRBV19 and J usage is TRBJ1-3; D is ambiguous. The V end was cut by 6 bases, the J end by 8 bases, with 14 bases between. The CDR3 length is 13 residues. Germline CDR1 LNHDA, CDR2 SQIVND (reference sequence). The chain's CDR3 is CASRVRESDTIYF. The CDR3 DNA reads as TGTGCCAGTAGGGTCCGGGAATCCGACACCATATATTTT.

The chain joins TRBV18 to TRBJ2-5, with unresolved D. V was clipped by 5 bases and J by 0 bases, with 1 base between them. Per germline, CDR1 KGHSH and CDR2 LQKENI. This CDR3 region has 11 residues. The DNA of the CDR3 is TGTGCCAGCTCATACCAAGAGACCCAGTACTTC. Protein: CASSYQETQYF.

Concerning this clone itself: A read error may produce the germline difference seen at one junction end. The chain is built from TRBV5-6 and TRBJ2-1; 9 bases are a match to TRBD2. CDR1 and CDR2 (germline): SGHDT, YYEEEE. CDR3 length equals 16 residues. This chain's CDR3 is CASSSYRLADPMMGIF. The CDR3 bases are TGTGCCAGCAGCTCCTATCGACTAGCGGACCCAATGATGGGGATCTTC.

Regarding this clone: Additional DNA sequences in this sample encode the identical CDR3. This sequence joins TRBV6-5 and TRBJ1-5; perhaps TRBD1 as D (5 bases). Germline V CDR1 and CDR2: MNHEY, SVGAGI. Trimming cost V 6 bases and J 2 bases, with 8 bases left between them. The CDR3 extends over 13 amino acids. CDR3 DNA sequence: TGTGCCAGCAGGCTGGGGGGCAATCAGCCCCAGCATTTT. Amino acid sequence: CASRLGGNQPQHF.